These T cell receptor beta chains were read from a single sample in a study of CD8 T cells in ankylosing spondylitis. MiXCR, applied by TCRdb to the 5' RACE reads, yields one record per CDR3 protein. Of about 240,000 distinct CDR3 sequences listed, about 10% were seen once; the top ten hold 6% to 8%. Sequencing was performed on blood, either unsorted or a sorted T cell fraction (not recorded which). Every receptor here comes from a male donor with ankylosing spondylitis or in good health (not recorded which). Both conserved end residues are part of each CDR3. D genes are given only for firm matches. Expanded clones are given a class, and other clones once, few, many or no size at all.

J gene,D gene,V gene,clone size,CDR3 DNA,CDR3 protein
TRBJ2-7,.,TRBV3-1,once,TGTGCCAGCAGCCAATTACCGGAAAGCTCCTACGAGCAGTACTTC,CASSQLPESSYEQYF
TRBJ2-1,TRBD2,TRBV5-1,few,TGCGCCAGCAGCTTGACATCCCTTGGACTAGCGGGGCCCAATGAGCAGTTCTTC,CASSLTSLGLAGPNEQFF
TRBJ1-1,.,TRBV7-8,.,TGTGCCAGCAGCTTTGGGGGACACTTTTCCACTGAAGCTTTCTTT,CASSFGGHFSTEAFF
TRBJ2-1,TRBD2,TRBV12-3/TRBV12-4,many,TGTGCCAGCACCCTGAGGCGGGAGGGGAATGAGCAGTTCTTC,CASTLRREGNEQFF
TRBJ2-7,TRBD2,TRBV10-3,.,TGTGCCATCAGTGGCTCCGGGACTAGCGGGAGTTACGAGCAGTACTTC,CAISGSGTSGSYEQYF
TRBJ2-3,TRBD2,TRBV20-1,many,TGCAGTGTCCGGACTAGCGGCACAGATACGCAGTATTTT,CSVRTSGTDTQYF
TRBJ2-5,.,TRBV6-1,many,TGTGCCAGCAGGATACTGGGAGAGGCAGTCGGGTCCATGACCCAGTACTTC,CASRILGEAVGSMTQYF
TRBJ2-1,.,TRBV7-8,many,TGTGCCAGCAGCTTTAGTGGGCCGATTGAGCAGTTCTTC,CASSFSGPIEQFF
TRBJ2-5,.,TRBV7-6,many,TGTGCCAGCAGCTCTTACTTCGGCCAGCGCCCTAGGGGAGAGACCCAGTACTTC,CASSSYFGQRPRGETQYF
TRBJ2-3,.,TRBV20-1,many,TGCAGTGCTCGAGCGGGTAGCACAGATACGCAGTATTTT,CSARAGSTDTQYF
TRBJ2-1,.,TRBV6-2/TRBV6-3,many,TGTGCCAGCAGTTTCAGTGTGAGGGGTGGGGGAGGCTCCTACAATGAGCAGTTCTTC,CASSFSVRGGGGSYNEQFF
TRBJ1-2,.,TRBV20-1,many,TGCAGTGCCCAAGTAGGGGAGACTAACTATGGCTACACCTTC,CSAQVGETNYGYTF
TRBJ2-2,TRBD1,TRBV24-1,many,TGTGCCACCAGTGACCGGACAGGGACCGGGGAGCTGTTTTTT,CATSDRTGTGELFF
TRBJ2-7,.,TRBV7-8,many,TGTGCCAGCAGCTTAGAAGGGGGGGGGATCGTGGAGCAGTACTTC,CASSLEGGGIVEQYF
TRBJ2-3,TRBD1,TRBV6-1,many,TGTGCCAGCAGAGCAGACAGGGCATTATATATGTGGGATACGCAGTATTTT,CASRADRALYMWDTQYF
TRBJ2-7,TRBD2,TRBV20-1,many,TGCAGTGCTAGGGCTACCCCGGGACTAGCGAGGACGTACGAGCAGTACTTC,CSARATPGLARTYEQYF
TRBJ1-1,.,TRBV7-9,few,TGTGCCATACTCCGGGCCTTCCCTGAAGCTTTCTTT,CAILRAFPEAFF
TRBJ1-3,.,TRBV28,.,TGTGCCAGCTGGGAAGACCCGAGCTCTGGAAACACCATATATTTT,CASWEDPSSGNTIYF
TRBJ2-5,.,TRBV27,.,TGTGCCAGCAGTTCTACACGACCGGAGACCCAGTACTTC,CASSSTRPETQYF
TRBJ2-1,.,TRBV2,.,TGTGCCAGCAGTGAAGCCAGGGTCAATGAGCAGTTCTTC,CASSEARVNEQFF
TRBJ1-2,TRBD1,TRBV12-3/TRBV12-4,many,TGTGCCAGCACCCTGACAGGGGGTTTTACGTCCTATGGCTACACCTTC,CASTLTGGFTSYGYTF
TRBJ1-2,.,TRBV5-1,.,TGCGCCAGCAGCTTGGCGGGATTTGGCTACACCTTC,CASSLAGFGYTF
TRBJ2-7,.,TRBV3-1,.,TGTGCCAGCAGCCAAGTCACGGGGGACTACGAGCAGTACTTC,CASSQVTGDYEQYF
TRBJ2-7,TRBD1,TRBV20-1,many,TGCAGTGCGGCGGACAGGGGCCGACTTTCCTACGAGCAGTACTTC,CSAADRGRLSYEQYF
TRBJ2-1,.,TRBV5-1,many,TGCGCCAGCAGCGAAGGGGCGCAGAGCTCCTACAATGAGCAGTTCTTC,CASSEGAQSSYNEQFF
TRBJ1-5,.,TRBV20-1,many,TGCAGTGCTACGGTCGACAGGAATAGCAATCAGCCCCAGCATTTT,CSATVDRNSNQPQHF
TRBJ2-4,TRBD2,TRBV28,many,TGTGCCAGCAGTTTATCTCTAGCGGGAGGCCACATTCAGTACTTC,CASSLSLAGGHIQYF
TRBJ2-2,.,TRBV5-1,many,TGCGCCAGCAGAGGTGGAGGGGGCACAAGGGCCGGGGAGCTGTTTTTT,CASRGGGGTRAGELFF
TRBJ1-2,.,TRBV20-1,many,TGCAGTGCTAGAAAGGGGAACTATGGCTACACCTTC,CSARKGNYGYTF
TRBJ2-1,.,TRBV5-1,many,TGCGCCAGCAGCTGGACCCACAGCTCCTACAATGAGCAGTTCTTC,CASSWTHSSYNEQFF
TRBJ2-6,.,TRBV13,few,TGTGCCAGCAGCCCCCGGACAGAGGGGGCCAACGTCCTGACTTTC,CASSPRTEGANVLTF
TRBJ2-7,.,TRBV6-5,few,TGTGCCAGCAGGGAAACGGGACGGTGGGCCTACGAGCAGTACTTC,CASRETGRWAYEQYF
TRBJ2-2,.,TRBV6-1,.,TGTGCCAGCAAAACCAGGGGTGGCGGGGAGCTGTTTTTT,CASKTRGGGELFF
TRBJ2-2,.,TRBV11-2,few,TGTGCCAGCAGCTTAGCAGGGGCATTTGGGACCGGGGAGCTGTTTTTT,CASSLAGAFGTGELFF
TRBJ2-1,.,TRBV24-1,many,TGTGCCACCACGGGGGCCCCTGTAAAAGGGGATGAGCAGTTCTTC,CATTGAPVKGDEQFF
TRBJ2-7,TRBD2,TRBV29-1,.,TGCAGCGTTGTTAGCGGGGGGCTCAACTACGAGCAGTACTTC,CSVVSGGLNYEQYF
TRBJ1-1,.,TRBV12-3/TRBV12-4,many,TGTGCCAGCAGTCCCGGGGGCAGGGGGAACACTGAAGCTTTCTTT,CASSPGGRGNTEAFF
TRBJ2-1,TRBD1,TRBV12-3/TRBV12-4,many,TGTGCCAGCAGCCGGACAGGGAGCTCCTACAATGAGCAGTTCTTC,CASSRTGSSYNEQFF
TRBJ2-5,.,TRBV7-9,.,TGTGCCAGCAGCCCGAGAAGTGTACAAGAGACCCAGTACTTC,CASSPRSVQETQYF
TRBJ1-4,TRBD1,TRBV4-1,many,TGCGCCAGCAGTTACGGTGTCGGGACAGGGTATGAAAAACTGTTTTTT,CASSYGVGTGYEKLFF
TRBJ2-1,TRBD1,TRBV6-1,many,TGTGCCAGCATCTCAGGGGGAACCTCCTACAATGAGCAGTTCTTC,CASISGGTSYNEQFF
TRBJ1-2,.,TRBV12-3/TRBV12-4,.,TGTGCCAGCAGCCCTGTTGGTGGATCGGTCTATGGCTACACCTTC,CASSPVGGSVYGYTF
TRBJ2-6,.,TRBV25-1,many,TGTGCCAGTCAAAACTCTGGGGCCAACGTCCTGACTTTC,CASQNSGANVLTF
TRBJ2-1,.,TRBV6-5,many,TGTGCCAGCTGCCCTAGGGGGGGGCCTGAGGATGAGCAGTTCTTC,CASCPRGGPEDEQFF
TRBJ2-7,.,TRBV5-1,few,TGCGCCAGCAGGGTACAGGGAGTACTCCACGAGCAGTACTTC,CASRVQGVLHEQYF
TRBJ2-7,.,TRBV29-1,many,TGCAGCGCGTCGAGCGTTGAGGACGAGCAGTACTTC,CSASSVEDEQYF
TRBJ1-2,TRBD1,TRBV7-2,few,TGTGCCAGCAGCTTAGGGACAGGGGGTCCCTATGGCTACACCTTC,CASSLGTGGPYGYTF
TRBJ1-2,.,TRBV28,.,TGTGCCAGCAGTTCTAGGGACACTAGCGTCCGCGGCTACACCTTC,CASSSRDTSVRGYTF
TRBJ2-3,TRBD2,TRBV9,many,TGTGCCAGCAGCGGGCGGACTAGCGCAGCGCAGTATTTT,CASSGRTSAAQYF
TRBJ1-1,.,TRBV5-1,many,TGCGCCAGCACTCTCACGAGGGGGGACCAAGCTTTCTTT,CASTLTRGDQAFF
TRBJ2-7,TRBD2,TRBV5-1,many,TGCGCCAGCAGCTTGGTTAGCGGGAGCTACGAGCAGTACTTC,CASSLVSGSYEQYF